The sequence of this T cell receptor (beta chain) was determined in a study of T cell changes during pregnancy in multiple sclerosis. Germline lookup yields CDR1 MNHEY and CDR2 SMNVEV (reference sequence). This CDR3 has 13 residues. Between the trimmed V and J ends, which lost 6 bases and 8 bases, there was a span of 13 bases. Method: immunoSEQ multiplex PCR; TCRdb's copy keeps in-frame clones and lacks some. The data hold about 70,000 clones, with around 94% observed a single time. The sample here was peripheral blood, taken before pregnancy. The rearrangement joins TRBV27 to TRBJ1-4, with unresolved D. The receptor was isolated from a female donor with multiple sclerosis, enrolled in a pregnancy study. The CDR3 nucleotides read TGTGCCAGCAGCCTGCGCAGGAGGGAAAAACTGTTTTTT. The encoded protein is CASSLRRREKLFF. The full variable domain, its missing parts supplied by reference TRBV27 and TRBJ1-4, is EAQVTQNPRYLITVTGKKLTVTCSQNMNHEYMSWYRQDPGLGLRQIYYSMNVEVTDKGDVPEGYKVSRKEKRNFPLILESPSPNQTSLYFCASSLRRREKLFFGSGTQLSVL.